The 7 T cell receptor beta chains below come from one sample, sequenced in a study of OX40 agonist ivuxolimab in advanced cancers. Libraries were prepared by immunoSEQ multiplex PCR; TCRdb keeps only in-frame clonotypes and omits some of them. In the table there are tens of thousands of clones, approximately 90% of which are singletons. This specimen consisted of CD4+ or CD8+ T cells sorted from blood, obtained in a trial of the OX40 agonist ivuxolimab. These receptors originate from an adult with an advanced solid tumor such as melanoma, head and neck, liver or kidney cancer.

This chain connects TRBV5-1 to TRBJ2-7; possibly TRBD1 for D (5 bases). The CDR3 totals 13 residues. V was shortened by 1 base and J by 3 bases, with 8 bases between the two germline ends. The germline gives CDR1 SGHRS, CDR2 YFSETQ. In DNA form, the CDR3 reads TGCGCCAGCAGCTTGCCAGGGAACTACGAGCAGTACTTC. Translated, it gives CASSLPGNYEQYF.

This clone was detected a few times. CDR3 sequence: CAASPGPNQPQHF. CDR3 DNA sequence: TGTGCCGCCTCCCCAGGGCCCAATCAGCCCCAGCATTTT. V gene TRBV6-5 combines with J gene TRBJ1-5, with D perhaps TRBD1 (5 bases). Germline CDR1 reads MNHEY; CDR2 reads SVGAGI. The CDR3 is made up of 13 amino acids. V was shortened by 11 bases and J by 3 bases, with 14 bases between the two germline ends.

This clone came up once. The rearrangement uses TRBV28 and TRBJ2-1; TRBD2 matches 9 bases. CDR3 size: 18 residues. CDR1 and CDR2 (germline): MDHEN, SYDVKM. Losses at the gene ends were 1 base for V and 8 bases for J; bases not matched to a gene: 15. The CDR3, as DNA: TGTGCCAGCAGTTTATTCCCGCCGTTTAGCGGGAGAGGGGATGAGCAGTTCTTC. This translates into CASSLFPPFSGRGDEQFF. Complete variable domain (other parts from reference TRBV28 and TRBJ2-1): DVKVTQSSRYLVKRTGEKVFLECVQDMDHENMFWYRQDPGLGLRLIYFSYDVKMKEKGDIPEGYSVSREKKERFSLILESASTNQTSMYLCASSLFPPFSGRGDEQFFGPGTRLTVL.

The V call is TRBV27, the J call TRBJ2-7, with D uncertain. Germline V CDR1 and CDR2: MNHEY, SMNVEV (reference sequence). CDR3 size: 14 residues. Trimming removed 2 bases at V and 0 bases at J, with 8 bases between. The CDR3 sequence: CASSLIPLSYEQYF. Written as DNA, the CDR3 is TGTGCCAGCAGTTTAATCCCCCTCTCCTACGAGCAGTACTTC.

The chain uses TRBV4-2 and TRBJ1-2, with D perhaps TRBD1 (6 bases). V lost 4 bases and J lost 0, with 18 bases in between. CDR1 is LGHNA and CDR2 is YNFKEQ in the germline V gene. This CDR3 is built from 17 residues. DNA of the CDR3: TGTGCCAGCAGCCTTCAGGCGGGGGCGACTTCTAACTATGGCTACACCTTC. This codes for CASSLQAGATSNYGYTF.

The chain links TRBV7-2 to TRBJ2-3, with 7 positions matching TRBD2. Germline CDR1 SGHTA, CDR2 FQGNSA. V dropped 3 bases and J dropped 0; count of bases not matched to a gene: 3. CDR3 length: 15 amino acids. CDR3 loop: CASSFPAGSTDTQYF. The DNA of the CDR3 is TGTGCCAGCAGCTTCCCAGCGGGGAGCACAGATACGCAGTATTTT.

Notes on this clone: The junction shows a germline mismatch at one end, possibly a read error. The chain carries TRBV19 and TRBJ1-5; D is perhaps TRBD1 (6 bases). CDR3 length equals 14 residues. CDR1 and CDR2 from the germline V gene are LNHDA and SQIVND (reference sequence). CDR3 sequence (DNA): TGTGCCAGTAGTTTAGACAGGTACGCACAGCCCCAGCATTTT. Its protein is CASSLDRYAQPQHF. Filled out from reference TRBV19 and TRBJ1-5, the complete variable domain reads DGGITQSPKYLFRKEGQNVTLSCEQNLNHDAMYWYRQDPGQGLRLIYYSQIVNDFQKGDIAEGYSVSREKKESFPLTVTSAQKNPTAFYLCASSLDRYAQPQHFGDGTRLSIL.